This passage covers 21 T cell receptor beta chains from one sample sequenced in a study of T cell repertoires in aging, cancer and after chemotherapy. Multiplex touch-down PCR with TRB-A/B primers amplified rearranged V-D-J TRB sequences. TCRdb re-called the multiplex PCR reads with MiXCR, one entry per CDR3 protein. This repertoire shows fewer than 9,500 distinct CDR3 sequences, 34% found once; its top ten account for approximately 3.4%. Amplification of TCR beta used genomic DNA extracted from peripheral blood. The source material was blood. The receptors stem from a human donor in good health.

This clonotype has a handful of counts. The chain employs TRBV6-1 and TRBJ1-5, with D tentatively TRBD1 (6 bases). V lost 9 bases and J 6 bases, leaving 12 bases between the germline ends. There are 12 residues in the CDR3. Germline loops: CDR1 MNHNS, CDR2 SASEGT. The CDR3 bases are TGTGCCAGTACGACAGGTTTTCAGCCCCAGCATTTT. It encodes CASTTGFQPQHF.

V gene TRBV20-1 combines with J gene TRBJ1-6; TRBD1 aligns across 9 bases. CDR3 length: 15 amino acids. Per the germline V gene, CDR1 is DFQATT and CDR2 is SNEGSKA (reference sequence). With V trimmed by 3 bases and J by 10 bases, 10 bases remained unmatched. The CDR3 loop is CSARHTGTGTSPLHF. The CDR3 DNA sequence: TGCAGTGCTAGGCATACCGGGACAGGGACCTCACCCCTCCACTTT.

This clonotype was observed a few times. The V and J genes are TRBV6-5 and TRBJ2-1; tentatively, D is TRBD2 (7 bases). The germline gives CDR1 MNHEY, CDR2 SVGAGI. V lost 2 bases, J lost 8 bases, and 16 bases lay in between. The CDR3 is 15 residues long. Here the CDR3 DNA reads TGTGCCAGCAGTTACGGCGGGGGCCTTGACCATGAGCAGTTCTTC. Its translation: CASSYGGGLDHEQFF.

This chain joins TRBV29-1 and TRBJ1-5; D ambiguous. V shed 4 bases and J shed 2 bases, with 15 bases lying between them. Per the germline V gene, CDR1 is SQVTM and CDR2 is ANQGSEA. CDR3 length: 15 residues. The CDR3 DNA follows: TGCAGCGTTGCTGACGGGTTTTTAGGCAATCAGCCCCAGCATTTT. As protein: CSVADGFLGNQPQHF.

In its sample, this clonotype was seen a few times. V and J are TRBV6-5 and TRBJ1-5; no definite D call. The CDR3 has 13 amino acids. CDR1 and CDR2 from the germline V gene are MNHEY and SVGAGI. V lost 0 bases, J lost 3 bases, and 3 bases lay in between. The CDR3: CASSYSDNQPQHF. The CDR3 DNA is TGTGCCAGCAGTTACTCGGACAATCAGCCCCAGCATTTT.

Note on this clonotype: An end of the junction differs from the germline gene, which may be a read error. The chain combines TRBV4-2 with TRBJ2-6; D not resolved. The CDR3 extends over 16 amino acids. Germline V gene data show CDR1 as LGHNA and CDR2 as YNFKEQ. CDR3 amino acids: CASSQDGSAGANVLTF. The DNA for the CDR3 is TGCGCCAGCAGCCAAGATGGGTCGGCCGGGGCCAACGTCCTGACTTTC.

This clonotype was detected only a few times. V usage is TRBV7-6 and J usage is TRBJ2-3; 13 bases fit TRBD2. The junction had 9 bases not matched to a gene; V was cut back by 5 bases and J by 4 bases. Germline CDR1 reads SGHVS; CDR2 reads FNYEAQ. There are 17 residues in the CDR3. The CDR3 DNA reads TGTGCCAGCAGCCCAAGGACTAGCGGGGGATTAGCAGATACGCAGTATTTT. As protein: CASSPRTSGGLADTQYF.

The V and J genes are TRBV6-5 and TRBJ2-2, with 9 bases that match TRBD1. V shed 1 base, J shed 0 bases, and the junction held 3 bases outside the gene matches. Germline CDR1 reads MNHEY; CDR2 reads SVGAGI. This CDR3 contains 17 residues. CDR3: CASSYFRQGANTGELFF. CDR3 bases: TGTGCCAGCAGTTACTTCCGACAGGGGGCGAACACCGGGGAGCTGTTTTTT.

The chain combines TRBV7-9 with TRBJ1-3, with 10 bases fitting TRBD1. V trimming: 5 bases; J trimming: 5 bases; junction bases outside the gene matches: 9. This CDR3 contains 16 residues. Germline CDR1 is SEHNR and CDR2 is FQNEAQ (reference sequence). The CDR3 nucleotides read TGTGCCAGCAGCCTAGGAGGGACAGGGGAAAGAAACACCATATATTTT. Its protein is CASSLGGTGERNTIYF.

This clonotype was recorded a few times. This sequence joins TRBV28 and TRBJ2-5; TRBD1 aligns across 8 bases. Losses at the gene ends were 5 bases for V and 2 bases for J; bases not matched to a gene: 7. The CDR3 is made up of 15 amino acids. Germline assignment: CDR1 MDHEN and CDR2 SYDVKM. DNA for the CDR3: TGTGCCAGCAGTCCGACGACAGGGGCGCAAGAGACCCAGTACTTC. Translation gives CASSPTTGAQETQYF. The full variable domain, with the rest looked up from reference TRBV28 and TRBJ2-5, is DVKVTQSSRYLVKRTGEKVFLECVQDMDHENMFWYRQDPGLGLRLIYFSYDVKMKEKGDIPEGYSVSREKKERFSLILESASTNQTSMYLCASSPTTGAQETQYFGPGTRLLVL.

The chain joins TRBV27 to TRBJ2-7, with TRBD1 matching over 8 bases. Germline CDR1 and CDR2: MNHEY and SMNVEV (reference sequence). CDR3 length: 16 amino acids. Trimming took 9 bases from V and 3 from J; bases not matched to a gene: 16. As DNA, the CDR3 is TGTGCCAGGCGTAGGACAGGGAACCTCCTGGGCTACGAGCAGTACGTC. It codes for CARRRTGNLLGYEQYV.

This clonotype was found a few times. The chain carries TRBV7-9 and TRBJ2-3; unclear D gene. Germline CDR1 and CDR2: SEHNR and FQNEAQ (reference sequence). The CDR3 totals 14 residues. The ends were cut back, 5 bases at V and 0 bases at J, with 9 bases in the middle. The DNA of the CDR3 is TGTGCCAGCAGCGTGGCAATAAGCACAGATACGCAGTATTTT. It is translated as CASSVAISTDTQYF.

This clonotype was observed a handful of times. The V and J genes are TRBV19 and TRBJ1-6; weak D call: TRBD1 (5 bases). The germline V gene encodes CDR1 LNHDA and CDR2 SQIVND (reference sequence). CDR3 length: 15 residues. Trimming cost V 0 bases and J 5 bases, with 8 bases left between them. The CDR3 DNA is TGTGCCAGTAGTATAGAGCGGGGGGATAATTCACCCCTCCACTTT. It specifies CASSIERGDNSPLHF.

The J gene is TRBJ2-3, the V gene TRBV7-2; 8 nucleotides match TRBD2. Trimming at V came to 0 bases and at J to 4 bases, leaving 9 bases not matched to a gene. Germline lookup yields CDR1 SGHTA and CDR2 FQGNSA. The CDR3 runs to 17 residues. This CDR3 reads CASSLAQASGSSDTQYF. The CDR3 DNA sequence: TGTGCCAGCAGCTTAGCGCAGGCTAGCGGGTCGTCAGATACGCAGTATTTT. The full variable domain, rest sourced from reference TRBV7-2 and TRBJ2-3, is GAGVSQSPSNKVTEKGKDVELRCDPISGHTALYWYRQSLGQGLEFLIYFQGNSAPDKSGLPSDRFSAERTGGSVSTLTIQRTQQEDSAVYLCASSLAQASGSSDTQYFGPGTRLTVL.

Here the CDR3 reads CASSNFRGSYEQYF. In DNA, the CDR3 is TGTGCCAGCAGCAACTTTAGGGGTTCCTACGAGCAGTACTTC. V gene TRBV7-9 combines with J gene TRBJ2-7; weak D call: TRBD1 (5 bases). CDR1 is SEHNR, CDR2 FQNEAQ, per germline (reference sequence). The CDR3 contains 14 residues. V was trimmed by 5 bases and J by 1 base, leaving 12 bases between them. Full variable domain (rest looked up from reference TRBV7-9 and TRBJ2-7): DTGVSQNPRHKITKRGQNVTFRCDPISEHNRLYWYRQTLGQGPEFLTYFQNEAQLEKSRLLSDRFSAERPKGSFSTLEIQRTEQGDSAMYLCASSNFRGSYEQYFGPGTRLTVT.

The chain employs TRBV12-5 and TRBJ2-1; D remains unclear. V was shortened by 1 base and J by 4 bases, with 8 bases between the two germline ends. The CDR3 contains 14 residues. Germline CDR1 is LGHNT and CDR2 is FRNRAP. The CDR3 loop is CASGLGPGYNEQFF. CDR3 DNA sequence: TGTGCTAGTGGTTTGGGTCCTGGGTACAATGAGCAGTTCTTC.

This clonotype was seen more than once but under ten times. This chain uses TRBV5-1 with TRBJ2-3, with 11 bases lining up with TRBD1. This CDR3 has 16 amino acids. Germline V lookup: CDR1 SGHRS, CDR2 YFSETQ. V lost 3 bases and J lost 0; bases outside the gene matches: 3. DNA of the CDR3: TGCGCCAGCAGCTGGGGACAGGGGGGAAGCACAGATACGCAGTATTTT. This codes for CASSWGQGGSTDTQYF.

In this sample, this clonotype is medium-sized. The genes are TRBV6-5 and TRBJ1-2; unclear D gene. Germline lookup yields CDR1 MNHEY and CDR2 SVGAGI. This CDR3 region has 12 residues. V lost 11 bases and J 0 bases, leaving 10 bases between the germline ends. CDR3 DNA sequence: TGTGCCGTGAGGTTAGCTAACTATGGCTACACCTTC. This codes for CAVRLANYGYTF.

This rearrangement joins TRBV20-1 to TRBJ2-7; TRBD2 is a possible D gene (7 bases). The germline V gene has CDR1 DFQATT and CDR2 SNEGSKA (reference sequence). CDR3 length: 13 amino acids. Deletions cut 3 bases from V and 7 bases from J, with 16 bases between. CDR3 residues: CSARVGGLREQYF. The CDR3, as DNA: TGCAGTGCTAGGGTGGGGGGGCTTAGAGAGCAGTACTTC.

Judged by abundance, this clonotype is medium-sized. Written as DNA, the CDR3 is TGTGCCAGCAGCCGTGGGACTAGCCGCACAGATACGCAGTATTTT. Residues: CASSRGTSRTDTQYF. V usage is TRBV7-3 and J usage is TRBJ2-3, with 9 nucleotides matching TRBD2. Germline values: CDR1 SGHTA, CDR2 FQGTGA. Trimming cost V 5 bases and J 1 base; bases outside gene matches: 4. This CDR3 spans 15 amino acids. Supplemented by reference TRBV7-3 and TRBJ2-3, the full variable domain reads GAGVSQTPSNKVTEKGKYVELRCDPISGHTALYWYRQSLGQGPEFLIYFQGTGAADDSGLPNDRFFAVRPEGSVSTLKIQRTERGDSAVYLCASSRGTSRTDTQYFGPGTRLTVL.

This chain connects TRBV4-2 to TRBJ2-3; D possibly matches TRBD1 or TRBD2 (7 bases each). The V end lost 0 bases, the J end lost 5 bases, and 18 bases lay between the germline ends. Germline V gene lookup returns CDR1 LGHNA and CDR2 YNFKEQ. The CDR3 has 17 residues. The CDR3 DNA is TGTGCCAGCAGCCAAGATCGGGGGGACAGTCCTCAAGATACGCAGTATTTT. Encoded protein: CASSQDRGDSPQDTQYF.